The clone carrying this T cell receptor beta chain was picked up many times. The CDR3 runs to 15 residues. Germline V gene data show CDR1 as MNHEY and CDR2 as SVGAGI. V gave up 4 bases and J gave up 8 bases; unmatched junction bases: 11. This sample is part of a study of CD8 T cells in ankylosing spondylitis. Via MiXCR, TCRdb re-called the 5' RACE reads, giving one row per CDR3 protein. The table has 210,000 or so distinct CDR3 sequences, more than 25% seen once; the top ten hold 5% to 7.5%. What was sequenced was blood, either unsorted or a sorted T cell fraction (not recorded which). The chain has TRBV6-5 and TRBJ1-2, with 9 bases identical to TRBD1. The source of this sequence is a male donor with ankylosing spondylitis or in good health (not recorded which). The CDR3 region is CASSSGTGLRKGYTF. The DNA for the CDR3 is TGTGCCAGCAGTTCCGGGACAGGGCTAAGGAAGGGCTACACCTTC.